This T cell receptor beta chain is from a study of cytomegalovirus exposure and HLA in healthy donors. In the study overall: The same platform used for the 600 to 750 first-cohort repertoires was also used for the 120 validation repertoires, as a later analysis reported. The study's findings and limits: The study put 150 to 200 TCR beta chains on its list as cytomegalovirus-associated.

Concerning this clone: The target antigen is unknown.

Produced via immunoSEQ multiplex PCR; TCRdb's table is partial and in-frame only. The table shows about 78,000 clones, with about 95% occurring only once. Per germline, CDR1 MNHEY and CDR2 SVGAGI. The CDR3 runs 15 residues. V gave up 2 bases and J gave up 5 bases; unmatched junction bases: 5. The TCR comes from a man between 18 and 29 years old in good health and CMV-seropositive. What was sequenced was PBMCs. This chain connects TRBV6-5 to TRBJ2-1, with 8 bases lining up with TRBD1. The CDR3 region has the DNA TGTGCCAGCAGTTACCCAGGGGGCAGGGACAATGAGCAGTTCTTC. It is translated as CASSYPGGRDNEQFF.